This record looks at one T cell receptor (beta chain) sequence and its context. Profiled with immunoSEQ multiplex PCR; TCRdb holds only in-frame clones, not every one. The sample contains some 380,000 clones, roughly 86% of which appear only once. The data stem from a study of blood T cell repertoires in COVID-19. About the research overall: PBMCs, B-cell-depleted T cells, or T cells were the source of the cDNA or gDNA that made up the material.

CDR1 is SNHLY, CDR2 FYNNEI, per germline. The J segment lost 2 bases and the V segment lost 5 bases, leaving 3 bases of the junction unmatched. This CDR3 spans 16 amino acids. This clonotype originated in a human donor with acute or convalescent COVID-19. The donor label of this sample is uncertain. The sample consisted of peripheral blood. V is TRBV2 and J is TRBJ2-3, with 14 bases matching TRBD2. As DNA, the CDR3 is TGTGCCAGCAGTCGGACTAGCGGGAGGCTCACAGATACGCAGTATTTT. Residues: CASSRTSGRLTDTQYF.